A single sample gave rise to the 5 T cell receptor beta chains below, sequenced in a study of blood T cells in healthy people across ages (dated by TCRdb to about 2015). Libraries were prepared through 5' RACE. Sequencer: Illumina HiSeq 2500. A second PCR of about 7 to 12 cycles was run with a J-beta primer mix and a sample-barcoded 5' primer. TCRdb took the public reads, trimmed them with fastp at Q25, ran MiXCR for clone calling and kept in-frame beta chains. CDR3 protein duplicates are merged, each entry listing the most common genes and DNA. This sample has under 2 million distinct CDR3 sequences in its table, and about 31% of those were observed once. Around 10% of the sample is taken by the ten largest. The sequenced material came from blood. These receptors all stem from a woman under 40 in good health.

This chain connects TRBV20-1 to TRBJ2-3; TRBD2 aligns across 9 bases. Germline V gene sequence: CDR1 DFQATT, CDR2 SNEGSKA (reference sequence). CDR3 size: 17 residues. The trim removed 5 bases at V and 1 base at J, leaving 13 bases unmatched. The CDR3, as DNA: TGCAGTGCTGGGGGTTATGGCGGGGGGGCAGGCACAGATACGCAGTATTTT. Its translation: CSAGGYGGGAGTDTQYF.

The CDR3 loop reads CASSPQGALETQYF. CDR3 in DNA: TGCGCCAGCAGCCCACAGGGGGCTCTAGAGACCCAGTACTTC. The chain couples TRBV5-1 to TRBJ2-5, with 9 bases that match TRBD1. V lost 4 bases, J lost 4 bases, and 5 bases stayed unmatched. This CDR3 has 14 residues. Germline assignment: CDR1 SGHRS and CDR2 YFSETQ.

This clonotype was recorded a few times. V gene TRBV7-7 combines with J gene TRBJ2-3, with 11 bases that match TRBD1. The germline CDR1 and CDR2 sequences are SSHAT and FNYEAQ (reference sequence). The V segment lost 3 bases and the J segment 6 bases; nucleotides outside the gene matches: 14. CDR3 size: 18 residues. The CDR3 sequence is CASSFSTGTGGRTDTQYF. Written as DNA, the CDR3 is TGTGCCAGCAGCTTTTCTACCGGGACAGGGGGGAGGACTGATACGCAGTATTTT.

There are a few counts of this clonotype. The chain combines TRBV20-1 with TRBJ2-3, with 7 positions matching TRBD1. The CDR3 sequence is 14 residues long. The germline gives CDR1 DFQATT, CDR2 SNEGSKA (reference sequence). CDR3 sequence (DNA): TGCAGCGTTAGGGGGCGTATAGGAACAGATACGCAGTATTTT. Its translation: CSVRGRIGTDTQYF.

The table lists this clonotype with a count of one. The chain joins TRBV20-1 to TRBJ2-1, with 10 bases lining up with TRBD2. The J call may be in error: the DNA end matches TRBJ2-7 better. There are 15 residues in the CDR3. The V gene's germline CDR1 is DFQATT and CDR2 SNEGSKA (reference sequence). CDR3 region: CSASLTSGFYNEQYF. The CDR3 DNA sequence: TGCAGTGCTTCTCTGACTAGCGGGTTCTACAATGAGCAGTACTTC.